This TCR beta chain was recorded in a study of blood T cell repertoires in COVID-19. On the study more broadly: Whether acute or convalescent, the COVID-19 samples came from the United States, Italy and Spain. T cells, B-cell-depleted T cells, or PBMCs provided the cDNA or gDNA that served as material.

Per the original data handling: By means of reference gene primer amplification, nucleated cell counts were estimated. The table came from immunoSEQ multiplex PCR; TCRdb's copy has only in-frame clones and leaves some out. From that table come the V and J calls and clone size; the DNA was used to work out D and trimming. Here the sample spans about 200,000 clones, roughly four fifths being singletons. The CDR3 loop spans 13 amino acids. Germline loops: CDR1 SQVTM, CDR2 ANQGSEA. The junction had 5 bases not matched to a gene; V was cut back by 4 bases and J by 9 bases. The sample was peripheral blood. The chain uses TRBV29-1 and TRBJ1-6; 8 bases align to TRBD1. The receptor's source is a woman aged 45-65 years with active or convalescent COVID-19. The CDR3 loop reads CSVADREGSPLHF. DNA for the CDR3: TGCAGCGTTGCGGACAGGGAGGGTTCACCCCTCCACTTT.